These T cell receptor beta chains were read from a single sample in a study of naive and memory T cell subsets. TCRdb reanalysed the UMI-ligation and nested PCR reads using MiXCR and keeps one entry per CDR3 protein. The repertoire includes 25,000 to 40,000 distinct CDR3 sequences, about a fifth of them detected once, and about 3% sits in the top ten. Specimen: effector memory CD4+ T cells from blood. These receptors all come from a human donor in good health. Both conserved end residues are trimmed from each CDR3.

v_gene,len,j_gene,CDR3aa
TRBV7-9,13,TRBJ2-3,ASRPWLADTDTQY
TRBV12-3/TRBV12-4,12,TRBJ2-7,ASSPLRAIAEQY
TRBV18,11,TRBJ1-2,ASSPPGQYGYT
TRBV10-3,13,TRBJ2-3,AISERGSPAGVWY
TRBV27,13,TRBJ2-3,ASSLSGRPTDTQY
TRBV20-1,11,TRBJ1-5,SASGASNQPQH
TRBV11-2,11,TRBJ1-1,ASSKQGDTEAF
TRBV29-1,17,TRBJ1-6,SVIYAGTGAFTLFSPLH
TRBV28,12,TRBJ2-2,ASSRPRAHGELF
TRBV3-1,11,TRBJ1-4,ASSPGYWEKLF
TRBV5-5,15,TRBJ1-2,ASSPDTNRDRGRGYT
TRBV28,10,TRBJ2-7,ASTGTSYEQY
TRBV5-4,11,TRBJ2-5,ASSLRDGETQY
TRBV15,15,TRBJ1-1,ATSSRQGARGNTEAF
TRBV3-1,12,TRBJ1-2,ASSQGRNNYGYT
TRBV20-1,13,TRBJ2-1,SARDRDRVFDEQF
TRBV30,9,TRBJ2-1,AWSVRVEQF
TRBV7-6,13,TRBJ2-1,ASSLAGGSPNEQF
TRBV6-5,13,TRBJ1-1,ASSRGQGSTTEAF
TRBV4-3,13,TRBJ1-4,ASSQLAGAREKLF
TRBV20-1,12,TRBJ1-1,SAITGTGRTEAF
TRBV6-1,12,TRBJ2-3,ASSDGLHTDTQY
TRBV28,14,TRBJ2-7,ASSPGTSGSSYEQY
TRBV6-1,11,TRBJ1-1,ASSHKQNTEAF
TRBV5-1,14,TRBJ2-7,ASSQVPDRGQDEQY
TRBV4-2,13,TRBJ1-2,ASSQEIEGSYGYT
TRBV9,14,TRBJ2-2,ASSVSGTGWTGELF
TRBV12-5,14,TRBJ1-5,ASGLGQGLSNQPQH
TRBV18,15,TRBJ1-3,ASSPSALGLAGNTIY
TRBV18,13,TRBJ1-1,ASSPRDTLNTEAF
TRBV7-9,15,TRBJ1-4,ASSLGSSGGPNEKLF
TRBV28,12,TRBJ2-2,ASRGFGDTGELF
TRBV3-1,10,TRBJ2-7,ASSQGVSEQY
TRBV5-1,13,TRBJ2-3,ASSPGDSRTDTQY
TRBV6-4,17,TRBJ2-7,ASSGPNGTRSSSPYEQY
TRBV19,9,TRBJ1-2,ASQRNYGYT
TRBV5-1,13,TRBJ2-1,ASSIAGELYNEQF
TRBV5-1,14,TRBJ1-5,ASATGPLGSNQPQH
TRBV12-3/TRBV12-4,13,TRBJ1-2,ASSLGQGVWYGYT
TRBV20-1,21,TRBJ2-5,SARRIAPPMRGQGAVPQETQY
TRBV7-8,11,TRBJ2-7,ASSLVHDYEQY
TRBV12-3/TRBV12-4,11,TRBJ1-1,ASSSLQGAEDF
TRBV3-1,9,TRBJ1-1,ASSQGSEAF
TRBV20-1,14,TRBJ2-1,SARAIRTGGHNEQF
TRBV28,14,TRBJ2-1,ASLRHRGGSYNEQF
TRBV24-1,13,TRBJ1-1,ATRSRDRVNTEAF
TRBV27,13,TRBJ2-7,ASSLDRRYSYEQY
TRBV5-6,15,TRBJ1-3,ASSLRTGVRWGNTIY
TRBV20-1,11,TRBJ1-2,SASSQRIYGYT
TRBV20-1,14,TRBJ2-1,SAIRTSGMPFDEQF
TRBV20-1,12,TRBJ2-1,SARLVSSYNEQF
TRBV24-1,12,TRBJ2-1,ATSREGWTNEQF
TRBV29-1,12,TRBJ2-2,SAKQTGNTGELF
TRBV20-1,13,TRBJ2-3,SAKKRDSHLHTQY
TRBV6-5,10,TRBJ2-7,ASRGGSYEQY